These 24 T cell receptor beta chains were all obtained from the same sample, sequenced in a study of CD4 T cell repertoires in COVID-19. Generated by immunoSEQ multiplex PCR, the TCRdb table keeps only in-frame clones and is missing some. The table shows about 75,000 clones, with around 82% occurring only once. The sample in question was CD4+ T cells from peripheral blood, obtained after recovery from COVID-19. The source of these receptors is a human donor who had COVID-19.

The chain employs TRBV5-1 and TRBJ1-3, with 8 nucleotides matching TRBD1. The CDR3 length is 15 residues. Trimming cost V 3 bases and J 3 bases; bases outside gene matches: 5. Germline CDR1 SGHRS, CDR2 YFSETQ. CDR3: CASSSGRGLGNTIYF. For the CDR3, the DNA is TGCGCCAGCAGCTCGGGCAGGGGGCTTGGAAACACCATATATTTT.

This chain joins TRBV5-5 and TRBJ1-2; D is unclear. Trimming pared 2 bases from V and 5 bases from J, leaving 13 bases between. The CDR3 is 14 amino acids. Germline V lookup: CDR1 SGHKS, CDR2 YYEKEE (reference sequence). CDR3 DNA: TGTGCCAGCAGCTTACGTCCAGATGGGTATGGCTACACCTTC. It encodes CASSLRPDGYGYTF.

A single count supports this clone. CDR3 coding DNA: TGTGCCAGTAGTATGGGCCCGGCGGGCCGCACTGAAGCTTTCTTT. It yields the protein CASSMGPAGRTEAFF. The V and J genes are TRBV19 and TRBJ1-1; D is unclear. Trimming left V 3 bases short and J 4 bases short, with 15 bases between. From germline, CDR1 is LNHDA and CDR2 SQIVND (reference sequence). CDR3 size: 15 residues.

The V gene is TRBV7-9, the J gene TRBJ2-1; D gene ambiguous. Germline V gene lookup returns CDR1 SEHNR and CDR2 FQNEAQ (reference sequence). V was pared by 5 bases and J by 2 bases, with 10 bases between. The CDR3 has 14 amino acids. The chain's CDR3 is CASSLGRAYNEQFF. In DNA form, the CDR3 reads TGTGCCAGCAGCCTGGGTCGGGCCTACAATGAGCAGTTCTTC.

The genes are TRBV18 and TRBJ1-1, with D unresolved. This CDR3 is 14 amino acids long. Germline values: CDR1 KGHSH, CDR2 LQKENI. The V and J ends lost 2 bases and 0 bases respectively, with 7 bases between them. CDR3 DNA: TGTGCCAGCTCACCATCGTCGTTGAACACTGAAGCTTTCTTT. Translated: CASSPSSLNTEAFF.

The chain joins TRBV29-1 to TRBJ2-2, with D possibly matching TRBD2 (5 bases). V was cut by 4 bases and J by 4 bases, with 10 bases left in between. Germline CDR1 SQVTM, CDR2 ANQGSEA. The CDR3 has 13 amino acids. The CDR3 sequence is CSVGLARTGELFF. The CDR3 DNA is TGCAGCGTTGGATTAGCGCGCACCGGGGAGCTGTTTTTT.

CDR3 coding DNA: TGCGCCAGCAGCCAATCAAATACCGAGCAGTACTTC. It yields the protein CASSQSNTEQYF. The rearrangement joins TRBV4-1 to TRBJ2-7; D is ambiguous. This CDR3 region has 12 residues. The germline V gene encodes CDR1 MGHRA and CDR2 YSYEKL. V was clipped by 2 bases and J by 6 bases, with 8 bases between them.

This clone was detected only a few times. The chain is built from TRBV7-9 and TRBJ2-5; 7 bases align to TRBD1. Trimming cost V 6 bases and J 1 base; bases outside gene matches: 5. CDR1 SEHNR and CDR2 FQNEAQ come from the germline V gene (reference sequence). This CDR3 is built from 14 residues. The CDR3 region has the DNA TGTGCCAGCAGTGAACAGGGGATCCAAGAGACCCAGTACTTC. This codes for CASSEQGIQETQYF.

V is TRBV5-6 and J is TRBJ2-4; D is uncertain. Trimming pared 1 base from V and 3 bases from J, leaving 5 bases between. Germline loops: CDR1 SGHDT, CDR2 YYEEEE. This CDR3 spans 13 amino acids. CDR3 sequence (DNA): TGTGCCAGCAGCTTGATAGACAAAAACATTCAGTACTTC. Amino acid sequence: CASSLIDKNIQYF. Supplemented by reference TRBV5-6 and TRBJ2-4, the full variable domain reads DAGVTQSPTHLIKTRGQQVTLRCSPKSGHDTVSWYQQALGQGPQFIFQYYEEEERQRGNFPDRFSGHQFPNYSSELNVNALLLGDSALYLCASSLIDKNIQYFGAGTRLSVL.

The chain carries TRBV6-5 and TRBJ2-1, with 12 bases fitting TRBD2. This CDR3 is built from 16 residues. Germline V lookup: CDR1 MNHEY, CDR2 SVGAGI. J lost 5 bases, V lost 0 bases, and 2 bases had no gene match. As DNA, the CDR3 is TGTGCCAGCAGTTACTCTCCTAGCGGGGGGGACAATGAGCAGTTCTTC. Encoded protein: CASSYSPSGGDNEQFF.

This chain uses TRBV5-6 with TRBJ2-7; tentative D call: TRBD2 (5 bases). With 2 bases removed from V and 0 bases from J, the gap between germline ends came to 9 bases. This CDR3 region has 14 residues. From germline, CDR1 is SGHDT and CDR2 YYEEEE. For the CDR3, the DNA is TGTGCCAGCAGCTTAGGACTGAGCTCCTACGAGCAGTACTTC. Its protein product is CASSLGLSSYEQYF.

V is TRBV18 and J is TRBJ2-2; D possibly corresponds to TRBD1 (6 bases). CDR1 KGHSH and CDR2 LQKENI come from the germline V gene. The V end was cut by 2 bases, the J end by 3 bases, with 13 bases between. CDR3 length equals 16 residues. CDR3 loop: CASSPYQNRDTGELFF. In DNA, the CDR3 is TGTGCCAGCTCACCATACCAAAACAGGGACACCGGGGAGCTGTTTTTT.

This clone was found once. CDR3 amino acids: CASSYSGGMGETQYF. The CDR3 DNA follows: TGTGCCAGCAGTTACTCGGGGGGTATGGGAGAGACCCAGTACTTC. V gene TRBV6-5 combines with J gene TRBJ2-5; TRBD2 might be the D (6 bases). CDR3 length: 15 residues. CDR1 MNHEY and CDR2 SVGAGI come from the germline V gene. Trimming shortened V by 0 bases and J by 4 bases, and 12 bases separated the two germline ends.

This clone was seen only once. This sequence joins TRBV11-2 and TRBJ1-2, with 7 bases matching TRBD1. Germline-derived CDR1 and CDR2 are SGHAT and FQNNGV. V was pared by 5 bases and J by 7 bases, with 10 bases of the junction left unmatched. The CDR3 extends over 14 amino acids. The CDR3 sequence is CASSPRGGGGGYTF. The CDR3 nucleotides are TGTGCCAGCAGCCCTAGAGGGGGCGGGGGTGGCTACACCTTC.

The V gene is TRBV4-1, the J gene TRBJ1-1; tentative D call: TRBD1 (5 bases). V dropped 0 bases and J dropped 2 bases, with 19 bases sitting between them. CDR3 length: 18 residues. In germline, CDR1 is MGHRA, CDR2 YSYEKL. The CDR3 sequence: CASSQDDQGSTPNTEAFF. DNA of the CDR3: TGCGCCAGCAGCCAAGATGATCAGGGTTCCACCCCTAACACTGAAGCTTTCTTT.

V usage is TRBV20-1 and J usage is TRBJ1-4; D may be TRBD1 (5 bases). CDR3 length equals 11 residues. The germline gives CDR1 DFQATT, CDR2 SNEGSKA (reference sequence). V was shortened by 6 bases and J by 8 bases, with 10 bases between the two germline ends. CDR3 coding DNA: TGCAGTGCCCAGGAGGGGGAAAAACTGTTTTTT. As protein: CSAQEGEKLFF.

The CDR3 DNA follows: TGTGCCAGCAGTTTGTTAGCCAAAAACATTCAGTACTTC. This codes for CASSLLAKNIQYF. V is TRBV6-5 and J is TRBJ2-4, with D uncertain. Germline lookup yields CDR1 MNHEY and CDR2 SVGAGI. The CDR3 runs to 13 residues. The V gene lost 4 bases and the J gene lost 0 bases, with 4 bases spanning the gap.

This clone was seen a single time. This chain joins TRBV7-9 and TRBJ1-2; D unclear. Germline values: CDR1 SEHNR, CDR2 FQNEAQ (reference sequence). V gave up 5 bases and J gave up 8 bases, with 18 bases separating them. This CDR3 comprises 14 residues. The CDR3 DNA sequence: TGTGCCAGCAGCCCCCGGGCGGATACGGAAGGCTACACCTTC. Translating gives CASSPRADTEGYTF. Full variable domain (remainder filled in from reference TRBV7-9 and TRBJ1-2): DTGVSQNPRHKITKRGQNVTFRCDPISEHNRLYWYRQTLGQGPEFLTYFQNEAQLEKSRLLSDRFSAERPKGSFSTLEIQRTEQGDSAMYLCASSPRADTEGYTFGSGTRLTVV.

The chain couples TRBV7-8 to TRBJ1-1; 7 bases line up with TRBD1. This CDR3 is 14 amino acids long. Germline CDR1 is SGHVS and CDR2 is FQNEAQ. J lost 0 bases, V lost 4 bases, and 2 bases had no gene match. CDR3 in amino acids: CASSSGQLNTEAFF. CDR3 sequence (DNA): TGTGCCAGCAGCTCGGGACAGCTGAACACTGAAGCTTTCTTT.

The CDR3 DNA is TGTGCCAGCAGCCCCCGGGGATACGAGCAGTACTTC. Amino acid sequence: CASSPRGYEQYF. The chain recombines TRBV7-9 with TRBJ2-7; D might be TRBD2 (5 bases). The CDR3 is made up of 12 amino acids. Trimming stripped 5 bases from V and 4 bases from J, with 9 bases between. Per the germline V gene, CDR1 is SEHNR and CDR2 is FQNEAQ (reference sequence). The full variable domain, with the rest looked up from reference TRBV7-9 and TRBJ2-7, is DTGVSQNPRHKITKRGQNVTFRCDPISEHNRLYWYRQTLGQGPEFLTYFQNEAQLEKSRLLSDRFSAERPKGSFSTLEIQRTEQGDSAMYLCASSPRGYEQYFGPGTRLTVT.

A few counts support this clone. This chain connects TRBV10-3 to TRBJ2-1, with D possibly being TRBD1 (5 bases). From germline, CDR1 is ENHRY and CDR2 SYGVKD. Trimming left V 10 bases short and J 5 bases short, with 12 bases between. This CDR3 is 12 amino acids long. The chain's CDR3 is CATSDTNNEQFF. The CDR3 DNA reads as TGTGCCACCTCGGACACTAACAATGAGCAGTTCTTC.

This clone has only one observation. The chain combines TRBV4-2 with TRBJ1-2; no firm D call. Germline-derived CDR1 and CDR2 are LGHNA and YNFKEQ. The CDR3 consists of 14 residues. With 0 bases removed from V and 5 bases from J, the gap between germline ends came to 10 bases. The chain's CDR3 is CASSQDNTEYGYTF. In nucleotides, the CDR3 is TGTGCCAGCAGCCAAGATAATACGGAATATGGCTACACCTTC.

V gene TRBV7-8 combines with J gene TRBJ1-1; 10 bases align to TRBD1. This CDR3 contains 16 residues. V trimming: 3 bases; J trimming: 4 bases; junction bases outside the gene matches: 8. Germline V gives CDR1 SGHVS, CDR2 FQNEAQ. Written as DNA, the CDR3 is TGTGCCAGCAGCTTCCCGGGACAGGGGAAGGGCACTGAAGCTTTCTTT. It yields the protein CASSFPGQGKGTEAFF.

The chain uses TRBV7-5 and TRBJ2-7; the DNA was not used to check the table's D call, TRBD2. TRBV7-5 is labeled a pseudogene. The CDR3 is 15 amino acids. CDR3 region: CARSLSPSGSGEQYF. The CDR3 DNA sequence: TGTGCCAGAAGCTTAAGCCCTAGCGGGAGCGGGGAGCAGTACTTC.